The 28 T cell receptor beta chains in this list originate from one sample, sequenced in a study of blood T cell repertoires in COVID-19. Some clones are missing from TCRdb's copy, which holds only in-frame ones; the method was immunoSEQ multiplex PCR. The sample carries under 450,000 clones, less than 90% recorded once. The sequencing sample was made of PBMCs or T cells enriched from blood (not recorded which). Receptors originate from a woman aged 45-65 years who had recovered from COVID-19.

The rearrangement links TRBV20-1 to TRBJ2-7; the D gene is possibly TRBD1 (5 bases). Trimming shortened V by 3 bases and J by 1 base, and 10 bases separated the two germline ends. The germline CDR1 and CDR2 sequences are DFQATT and SNEGSKA (reference sequence). The CDR3 totals 13 residues. CDR3 residues: CSASGAESYEQYF. The CDR3 DNA reads as TGCAGTGCTAGTGGGGCAGAGTCCTACGAGCAGTACTTC.

This clone was detected only once. An end of the junction does not agree with germline; a read error may underlie this. V usage is TRBV7-9 and J usage is TRBJ1-2; 7 nucleotides agree with TRBD1. CDR1 is SEHNR, CDR2 FQNEAQ, per germline (reference sequence). The CDR3 has 11 residues. DNA for the CDR3: TGTGCCAGCAGCTTTTTAGGGGGCCGGCCCTTC. It encodes CASSFLGGRPF.

A word on this clone: Other DNA sequences in this sample translate to the same CDR3. This chain uses TRBV7-3 with TRBJ1-1, with 7 bases fitting TRBD1. The trim removed 5 bases at V and 4 bases at J, leaving 4 bases unmatched. CDR1 SGHTA and CDR2 FQGTGA come from the germline V gene. The CDR3 is made up of 13 amino acids. This CDR3 reads CASSLTGVTEAFF. The CDR3 DNA reads TGTGCCAGCAGCCTCACAGGGGTCACTGAAGCTTTCTTT.

Written as DNA, the CDR3 is TGTGCCAGCAGCTTAAATCGCGGGAGATCCTACAATGAGCAGTTCTTC. Translating it yields CASSLNRGRSYNEQFF. The chain joins TRBV7-9 to TRBJ2-1; 7 nucleotides agree with TRBD2. J gave up 1 base and V 2 bases, and 5 bases lay outside the gene matches. This CDR3 contains 16 residues. CDR1 and CDR2 (germline): SEHNR, FQNEAQ (reference sequence).

The V gene is TRBV11-3, the J gene TRBJ2-5; 11 bases align to TRBD2. V trimming: 5 bases; J trimming: 1 base; junction bases outside the gene matches: 15. The CDR3 is 19 amino acids. Germline V gene lookup returns CDR1 SGHNT and CDR2 YENEEA. CDR3 amino acids: CASSGSVRLAGKTQETQYF. In DNA form, the CDR3 reads TGTGCCAGCAGCGGGAGCGTGAGACTAGCGGGGAAGACCCAAGAGACCCAGTACTTC.

Worth noting for this clone: Distinct nucleotide sequences in the sample also encode this CDR3. The chain recombines TRBV30 with TRBJ1-4, with a weak D call TRBD1 (6 bases). The CDR3 totals 13 residues. V lost 0 bases and J 8 bases, leaving 10 bases between the germline ends. Germline V CDR1 and CDR2: GTSNPN, SVGIG (reference sequence). The chain's CDR3 is CAWSVQGGEKLFF. CDR3 nucleotides: TGTGCCTGGAGTGTACAGGGAGGGGAAAAACTGTTTTTT.

The V gene is TRBV19, the J gene TRBJ2-1, with 7 bases fitting TRBD2. The J segment lost 6 bases and the V segment lost 6 bases, leaving 8 bases of the junction unmatched. The CDR3 has 14 residues. Germline CDR1 LNHDA, CDR2 SQIVND (reference sequence). The CDR3 spells CASSIGTNRNEQFF. The CDR3 DNA follows: TGTGCCAGTAGCATCGGGACTAACCGCAATGAGCAGTTCTTC.

The gene calls are TRBV19 and TRBJ2-7, with 9 bases fitting TRBD2. This CDR3 spans 13 amino acids. Germline trimming cut 5 bases from V and 4 bases from J; bases unmatched to any gene: 3. The germline gives CDR1 LNHDA, CDR2 SQIVND (reference sequence). CDR3 in DNA: TGTGCCAGTAGTCGGACTAGCGATTACGAGCAGTACTTC. Protein product: CASSRTSDYEQYF.

The chain uses TRBV11-3 and TRBJ1-1; D remains ambiguous. The CDR3 length is 13 residues. In germline, CDR1 is SGHNT, CDR2 YENEEA. Trimming removed 8 bases from V and 10 bases from J, with 20 bases in between. The CDR3 sequence: CASAGSSREGAFF. The CDR3 nucleotides are TGTGCCAGCGCGGGCAGTTCCCGGGAGGGAGCTTTCTTT.

The count of this clone is one. V is TRBV18 and J is TRBJ1-6, with 12 bases fitting TRBD1. Trimming took 4 bases from V and 7 from J; bases not matched to a gene: 8. The germline CDR1 and CDR2 sequences are KGHSH and LQKENI. The CDR3 is 17 amino acids. CDR3 protein: CASSLLGQGANNSPLHF. CDR3 DNA: TGTGCCAGCTCACTTTTGGGACAGGGGGCCAACAATTCACCCCTCCACTTT.

This sequence joins TRBV19 and TRBJ1-1, with a possible D match to TRBD1 (6 bases). V was pared by 5 bases and J by 10 bases, with 26 bases between. CDR1 is LNHDA and CDR2 is SQIVND in the germline V gene (reference sequence). There are 16 residues in the CDR3. DNA for the CDR3: TGTGCCAGTAGTCCCAGAAGTCCGGGAACAGGGATGAGAGCTTTCTTT. Translating it yields CASSPRSPGTGMRAFF.

This chain joins TRBV7-3 and TRBJ2-1; D might be TRBD2 (6 bases). Per the germline V gene, CDR1 is SGHTA and CDR2 is FQGTGA. This CDR3 is 14 amino acids long. V shed 4 bases and J shed 3 bases, with 10 bases lying between them. This CDR3 reads CASSSQAGYNEQFF. CDR3 bases: TGTGCCAGCAGCTCCCAAGCGGGCTACAATGAGCAGTTCTTC.

This clone was observed a handful of times. The genes are TRBV5-1 and TRBJ1-1, with D unclear. Trimming left V 0 bases short and J 1 base short, with 10 bases between. There are 15 residues in the CDR3. CDR1 and CDR2 (germline): SGHRS, YFSETQ. CDR3 coding DNA: TGCGCCAGCAGCTTGGGGGCGGGATCGAACACTGAAGCTTTCTTT. This translates into CASSLGAGSNTEAFF.

Regarding this clone: This CDR3 is also generated by other DNA sequences in the sample. V usage is TRBV5-1 and J usage is TRBJ2-1; no firm D call. With 0 bases removed from V and 7 bases from J, the gap between germline ends came to 5 bases. The CDR3 covers 12 residues. Germline values: CDR1 SGHRS, CDR2 YFSETQ. CDR3 DNA: TGCGCCAGCAGCTTGGACAGAAATGAGCAGTTCTTC. This gives the protein CASSLDRNEQFF.

The V and J genes are TRBV7-2 and TRBJ1-1; D possibly corresponds to TRBD1 (5 bases). There are 15 residues in the CDR3. The germline V gene has CDR1 SGHTA and CDR2 FQGNSA. The ends were cut back, 5 bases at V and 3 bases at J, with 16 bases in the middle. CDR3 residues: CASSHYPPGDTEAFF. The CDR3 DNA sequence: TGTGCCAGCAGCCACTACCCCCCGGGGGACACTGAAGCTTTCTTT.

The V and J genes are TRBV3-1 (or the pseudogene TRBV3-2) and TRBJ1-1; D is ambiguous. The CDR3 length is 14 residues. The V end was cut by 3 bases, the J end by 0 bases, with 8 bases between. Germline V gives CDR1 LGHDT, CDR2 YNNKEL (reference sequence). The CDR3 nucleotides read TGTGCCAGCAGCCACAGCGGCTTGAACACTGAAGCTTTCTTT. Its protein is CASSHSGLNTEAFF.

J is TRBJ2-3 and V is TRBV5-4; weak D call: TRBD2 (5 bases). Germline V gives CDR1 SGHNT, CDR2 YYREEE (reference sequence). The CDR3 consists of 16 residues. Trimming left V 0 bases short and J 0 bases short, with 11 bases between. CDR3 region: CASSLGVGGSTDTQYF. Here the CDR3 DNA reads TGTGCCAGCAGCTTGGGGGTTGGCGGGAGCACAGATACGCAGTATTTT.

The CDR3 nucleotides are TGTGCCAGCAGCTTAGGATTCCCCTCGCGGAGCTACAATGAGCAGTTCTTC. This translates into CASSLGFPSRSYNEQFF. The chain is built from TRBV7-8 and TRBJ2-1; D not certain. CDR1 SGHVS and CDR2 FQNEAQ come from the germline V gene. The V and J ends lost 1 base and 3 bases respectively, with 16 bases between them. The CDR3 runs to 17 residues.

This clone was observed a handful of times. The gene calls are TRBV6-2 or TRBV6-3 and TRBJ2-5; tentative D call: TRBD1 (6 bases). In germline, CDR1 is MNHEY, CDR2 SVGEGT. The CDR3 runs to 14 residues. Trimming shortened V by 5 bases and J by 7 bases, and 17 bases separated the two germline ends. CDR3 nucleotide sequence: TGTGCCAGCAGTCAGGGGCTATCACAGAGGACCCAGTACTTC. Translating gives CASSQGLSQRTQYF.

V is TRBV19 and J is TRBJ1-2, with D tentatively TRBD1 (6 bases). The CDR3 runs 16 residues. Germline CDR1 is LNHDA and CDR2 is SQIVND (reference sequence). Trimming removed 7 bases at V and 2 bases at J, with 20 bases between. The CDR3 nucleotides are TGTGCCAGTACCCCACCAGGACAGCCGGGGAACTATGGCTACACCTTC. Protein sequence: CASTPPGQPGNYGYTF.

The chain employs TRBV19 and TRBJ1-2, with TRBD1 identical over 8 bases. CDR3 size: 12 residues. V shed 7 bases, J shed 11 bases, and the junction held 9 bases outside the gene matches. Germline V gives CDR1 LNHDA, CDR2 SQIVND (reference sequence). Written as DNA, the CDR3 is TGTGCCAGTACTGACAGGGGTCTTGGGTACACCTTC. Protein product: CASTDRGLGYTF.

V is TRBV18 and J is TRBJ1-6; TRBD1 aligns across 8 bases. This CDR3 has 16 amino acids. The V segment lost 6 bases and the J segment 6 bases; nucleotides outside the gene matches: 10. The germline gives CDR1 KGHSH, CDR2 LQKENI. This chain's CDR3 is CASSPLTGAGNSPLHF. As DNA, the CDR3 is TGTGCCAGCTCTCCATTGACAGGGGCAGGTAATTCACCCCTCCACTTT.

This rearrangement joins TRBV19 to TRBJ1-2, with 9 bases matching TRBD1. The CDR3 sequence is 16 residues long. Germline V lookup: CDR1 LNHDA, CDR2 SQIVND (reference sequence). Trimming removed 1 base from V and 7 bases from J; junction bases left unmatched: 10. The CDR3 sequence: CASSIVGTGSGPGYTF. The CDR3 DNA follows: TGTGCCAGTAGTATAGTGGGGACAGGGTCGGGTCCTGGCTACACCTTC. The full variable domain, completed using reference TRBV19 and TRBJ1-2, is DGGITQSPKYLFRKEGQNVTLSCEQNLNHDAMYWYRQDPGQGLRLIYYSQIVNDFQKGDIAEGYSVSREKKESFPLTVTSAQKNPTAFYLCASSIVGTGSGPGYTFGSGTRLTVV.

This clone has a single count. The chain joins TRBV5-8 to TRBJ1-1, with D maybe TRBD1 (5 bases). The CDR3 sequence is 14 residues long. CDR1 and CDR2 from the germline V gene are SGHTS and YDEGEE. Trimming cost V 1 base and J 1 base, with 8 bases left between them. CDR3 in DNA: TGTGCCAGCAGCTTGAAGGGGTCGAACACTGAAGCTTTCTTT. Its protein is CASSLKGSNTEAFF.

This clone appeared a single time. The gene calls are TRBV6-5 and TRBJ2-7; D is uncertain. The CDR3 is 15 residues long. Deletions cut 1 base from V and 3 bases from J, with 13 bases between. Germline V gene data show CDR1 as MNHEY and CDR2 as SVGAGI. CDR3 coding DNA: TGTGCCAGCAGTTACTTCCCCCAGGCGAACTACGAGCAGTACTTC. Amino acids: CASSYFPQANYEQYF.

This chain connects TRBV7-9 to TRBJ2-1; 11 positions agree with TRBD1. CDR1 is SEHNR, CDR2 FQNEAQ, per germline (reference sequence). Trimming took 6 bases from V and 6 from J; bases not matched to a gene: 7. CDR3 size: 15 residues. The CDR3 nucleotides read TGTGCCAGCAGAGCAGGGACAGGGGGTGGCAATGAGCAGTTCTTC. Residues: CASRAGTGGGNEQFF.

This chain joins TRBV5-6 and TRBJ2-1, with D hard to call. Germline CDR1 reads SGHDT; CDR2 reads YYEEEE. CDR3 length: 16 residues. V lost 4 bases and J 0 bases, leaving 14 bases between the germline ends. CDR3 coding DNA: TGTGCCAGCAGCCACGACGTGTGGAGCTCCTACAATGAGCAGTTCTTC. It is translated as CASSHDVWSSYNEQFF.

V and J are TRBV14 and TRBJ1-3, with D uncertain. The V gene lost 1 base and the J gene lost 2 bases, with 12 bases spanning the gap. Germline V gene lookup returns CDR1 SGHDN and CDR2 FVKESK. The CDR3 is 16 amino acids. The CDR3 spells CASSQAARTPGNTIYF. The CDR3 nucleotides read TGTGCCAGCAGCCAAGCGGCACGGACTCCTGGAAACACCATATATTTT.